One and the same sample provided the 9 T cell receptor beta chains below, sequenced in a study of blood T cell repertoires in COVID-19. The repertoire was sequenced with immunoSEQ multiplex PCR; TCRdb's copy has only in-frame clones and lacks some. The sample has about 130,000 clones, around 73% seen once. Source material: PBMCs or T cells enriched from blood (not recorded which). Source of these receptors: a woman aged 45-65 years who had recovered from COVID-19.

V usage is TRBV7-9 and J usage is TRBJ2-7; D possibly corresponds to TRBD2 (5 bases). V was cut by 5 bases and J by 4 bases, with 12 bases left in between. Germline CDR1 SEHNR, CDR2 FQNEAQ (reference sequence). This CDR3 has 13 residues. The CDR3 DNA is TGTGCCAGCAGCCCGCCAGGCGGGTACGAGCAGTACTTC. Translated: CASSPPGGYEQYF. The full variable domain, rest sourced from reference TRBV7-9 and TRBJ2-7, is DTGVSQNPRHKITKRGQNVTFRCDPISEHNRLYWYRQTLGQGPEFLTYFQNEAQLEKSRLLSDRFSAERPKGSFSTLEIQRTEQGDSAMYLCASSPPGGYEQYFGPGTRLTVT.

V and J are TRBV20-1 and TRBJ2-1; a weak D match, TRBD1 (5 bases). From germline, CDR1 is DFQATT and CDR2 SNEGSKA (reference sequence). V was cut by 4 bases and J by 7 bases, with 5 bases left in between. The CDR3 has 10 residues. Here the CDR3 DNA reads TGCAGTGCTAAGGGGAATGAGCAGTTCTTC. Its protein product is CSAKGNEQFF.

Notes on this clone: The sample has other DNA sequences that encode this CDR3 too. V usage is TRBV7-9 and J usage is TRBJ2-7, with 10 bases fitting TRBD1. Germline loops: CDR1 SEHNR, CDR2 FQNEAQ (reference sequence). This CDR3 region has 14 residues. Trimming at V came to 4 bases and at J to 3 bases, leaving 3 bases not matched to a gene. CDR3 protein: CASSSGTGDYEQYF. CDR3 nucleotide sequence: TGTGCCAGCAGCTCCGGGACAGGGGACTACGAGCAGTACTTC.

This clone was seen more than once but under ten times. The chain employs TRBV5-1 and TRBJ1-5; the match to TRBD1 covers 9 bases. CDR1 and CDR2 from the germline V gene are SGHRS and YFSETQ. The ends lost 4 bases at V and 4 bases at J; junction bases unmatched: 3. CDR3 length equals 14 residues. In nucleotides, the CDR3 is TGCGCCAGCAGCGCGGGACAGGGAAATCAGCCCCAGCATTTT. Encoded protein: CASSAGQGNQPQHF.

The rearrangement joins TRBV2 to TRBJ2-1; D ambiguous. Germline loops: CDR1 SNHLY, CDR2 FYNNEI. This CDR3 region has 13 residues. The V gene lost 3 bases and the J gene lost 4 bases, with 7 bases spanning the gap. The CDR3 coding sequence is TGTGCCAGCAGTGATTCCGGTTACAATGAGCAGTTCTTC. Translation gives CASSDSGYNEQFF.

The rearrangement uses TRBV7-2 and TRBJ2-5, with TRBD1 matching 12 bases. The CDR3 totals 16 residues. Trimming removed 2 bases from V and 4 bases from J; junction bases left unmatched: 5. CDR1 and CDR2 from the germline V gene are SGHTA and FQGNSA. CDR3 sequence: CASSLWGTGGRETQYF. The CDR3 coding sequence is TGTGCCAGCAGCTTATGGGGGACAGGGGGCCGAGAGACCCAGTACTTC. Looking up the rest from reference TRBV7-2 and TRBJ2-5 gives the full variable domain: GAGVSQSPSNKVTEKGKDVELRCDPISGHTALYWYRQSLGQGLEFLIYFQGNSAPDKSGLPSDRFSAERTGGSVSTLTIQRTQQEDSAVYLCASSLWGTGGRETQYFGPGTRLLVL.

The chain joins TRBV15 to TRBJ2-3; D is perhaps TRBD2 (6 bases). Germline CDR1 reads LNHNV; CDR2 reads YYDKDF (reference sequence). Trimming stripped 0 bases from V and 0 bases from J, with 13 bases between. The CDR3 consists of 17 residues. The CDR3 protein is CATSRDRSGFSTDTQYF. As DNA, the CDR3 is TGTGCCACCAGCAGAGATCGAAGCGGGTTTAGCACAGATACGCAGTATTTT.

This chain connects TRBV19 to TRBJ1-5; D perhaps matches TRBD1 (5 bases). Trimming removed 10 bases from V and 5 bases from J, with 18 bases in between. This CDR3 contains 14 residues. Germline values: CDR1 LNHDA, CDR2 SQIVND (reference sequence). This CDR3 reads CATKRGDVDQPQHF. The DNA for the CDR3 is TGTGCCACCAAACGGGGGGACGTAGATCAGCCCCAGCATTTT. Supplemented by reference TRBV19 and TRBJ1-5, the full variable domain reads DGGITQSPKYLFRKEGQNVTLSCEQNLNHDAMYWYRQDPGQGLRLIYYSQIVNDFQKGDIAEGYSVSREKKESFPLTVTSAQKNPTAFYLCATKRGDVDQPQHFGDGTRLSIL.

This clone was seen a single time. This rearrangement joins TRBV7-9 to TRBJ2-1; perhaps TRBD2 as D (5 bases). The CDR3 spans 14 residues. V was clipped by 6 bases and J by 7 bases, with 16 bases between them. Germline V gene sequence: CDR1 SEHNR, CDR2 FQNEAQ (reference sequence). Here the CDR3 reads CASREGGGRNEQFF. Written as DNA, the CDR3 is TGTGCCAGCAGGGAAGGAGGCGGGCGGAATGAGCAGTTCTTC.